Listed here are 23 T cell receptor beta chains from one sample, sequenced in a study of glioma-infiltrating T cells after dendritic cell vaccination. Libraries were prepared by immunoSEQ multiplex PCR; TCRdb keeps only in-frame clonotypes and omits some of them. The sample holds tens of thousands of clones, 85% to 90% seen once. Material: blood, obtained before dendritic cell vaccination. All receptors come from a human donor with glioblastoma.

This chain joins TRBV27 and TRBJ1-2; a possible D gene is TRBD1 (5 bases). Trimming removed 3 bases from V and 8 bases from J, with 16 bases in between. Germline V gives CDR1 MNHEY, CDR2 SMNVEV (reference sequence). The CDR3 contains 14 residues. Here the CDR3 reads CASSFSLAGRGYTF. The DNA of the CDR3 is TGTGCCAGCAGTTTTTCTCTCGCAGGGCGGGGCTACACCTTC.

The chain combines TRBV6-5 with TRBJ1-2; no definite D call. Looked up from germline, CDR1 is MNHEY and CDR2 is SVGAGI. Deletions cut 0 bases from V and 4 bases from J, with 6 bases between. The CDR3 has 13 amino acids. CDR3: CASSYSRFYGYTF. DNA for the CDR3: TGTGCCAGCAGTTACTCGAGGTTCTATGGCTACACCTTC.

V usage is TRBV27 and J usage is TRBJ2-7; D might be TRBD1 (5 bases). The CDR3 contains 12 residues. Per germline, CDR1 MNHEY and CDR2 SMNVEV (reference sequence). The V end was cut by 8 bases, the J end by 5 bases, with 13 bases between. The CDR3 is CASPPRRDEQYF. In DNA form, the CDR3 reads TGTGCCAGCCCCCCTCGCAGGGACGAGCAGTACTTC.

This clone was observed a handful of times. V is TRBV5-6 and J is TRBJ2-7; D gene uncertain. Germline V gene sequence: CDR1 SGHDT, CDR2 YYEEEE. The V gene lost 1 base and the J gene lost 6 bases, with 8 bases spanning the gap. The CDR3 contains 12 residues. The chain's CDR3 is CASSLPPREQYF. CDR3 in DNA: TGTGCCAGCAGCTTGCCCCCCCGCGAGCAGTACTTC.

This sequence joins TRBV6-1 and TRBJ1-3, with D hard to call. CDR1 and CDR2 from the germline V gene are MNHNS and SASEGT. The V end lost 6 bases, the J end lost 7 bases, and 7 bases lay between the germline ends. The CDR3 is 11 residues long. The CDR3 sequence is CASRNLNTIYF. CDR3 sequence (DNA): TGTGCCAGCAGAAACTTGAACACCATATATTTT.

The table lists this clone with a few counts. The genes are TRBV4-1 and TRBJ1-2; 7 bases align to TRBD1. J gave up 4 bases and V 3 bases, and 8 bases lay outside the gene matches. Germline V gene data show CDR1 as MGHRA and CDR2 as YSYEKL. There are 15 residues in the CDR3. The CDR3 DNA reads TGCGCCAGCAGCCAGATGCGGGACAGTGTCTATGGCTACACCTTC. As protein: CASSQMRDSVYGYTF.

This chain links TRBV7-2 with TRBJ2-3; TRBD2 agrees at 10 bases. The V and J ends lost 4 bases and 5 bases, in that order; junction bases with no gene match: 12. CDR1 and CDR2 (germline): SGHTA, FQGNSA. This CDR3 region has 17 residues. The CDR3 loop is CASSSRLAGFWGDTQYF. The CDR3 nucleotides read TGTGCCAGCAGCTCTAGACTAGCGGGCTTCTGGGGAGATACGCAGTATTTT.

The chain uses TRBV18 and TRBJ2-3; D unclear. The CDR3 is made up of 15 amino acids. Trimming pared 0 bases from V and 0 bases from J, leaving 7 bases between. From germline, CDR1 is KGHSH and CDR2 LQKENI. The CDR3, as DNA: TGTGCCAGCTCACCACCGAGAGTTAGCACAGATACGCAGTATTTT. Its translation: CASSPPRVSTDTQYF.

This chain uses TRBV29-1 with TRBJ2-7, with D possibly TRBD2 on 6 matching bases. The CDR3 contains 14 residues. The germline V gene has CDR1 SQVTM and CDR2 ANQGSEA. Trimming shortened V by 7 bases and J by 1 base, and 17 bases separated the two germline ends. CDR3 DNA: TGCAGCGCCCTCCGGGACTCGGCTTCCTACGAGCAGTACTTC. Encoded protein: CSALRDSASYEQYF.

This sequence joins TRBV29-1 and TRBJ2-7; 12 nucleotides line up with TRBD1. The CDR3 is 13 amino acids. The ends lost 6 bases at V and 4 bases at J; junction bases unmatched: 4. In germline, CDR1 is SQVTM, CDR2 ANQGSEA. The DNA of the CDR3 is TGCAGCGTGGGGGACAGGGGGCTATACGAGCAGTACTTC. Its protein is CSVGDRGLYEQYF.

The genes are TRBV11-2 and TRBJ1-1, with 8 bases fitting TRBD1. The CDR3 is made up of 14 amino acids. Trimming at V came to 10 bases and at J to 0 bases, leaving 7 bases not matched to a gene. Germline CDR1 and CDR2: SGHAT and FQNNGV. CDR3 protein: CATRQGLMNTEAFF. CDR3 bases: TGTGCCACCCGACAGGGGCTGATGAACACTGAAGCTTTCTTT.

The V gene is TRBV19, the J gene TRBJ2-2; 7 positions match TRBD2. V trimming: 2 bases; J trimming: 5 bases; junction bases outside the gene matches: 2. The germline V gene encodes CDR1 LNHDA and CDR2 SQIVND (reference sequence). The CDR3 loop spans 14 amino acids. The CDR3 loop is CASSILGGTGELFF. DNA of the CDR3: TGTGCCAGTAGTATACTGGGGGGGACCGGGGAGCTGTTTTTT.

The CDR3 DNA is TGTGCCAGCAGCTGGGGGACAGGGAACGAGCAGTACTTC. Translation: CASSWGTGNEQYF. V usage is TRBV7-8 and J usage is TRBJ2-7, with 9 bases identical to TRBD1. From germline, CDR1 is SGHVS and CDR2 FQNEAQ. With 4 bases clipped from V and 5 bases from J, the junction kept 3 bases outside the gene matches. There are 13 residues in the CDR3. The complete variable domain, with remaining parts taken from reference TRBV7-8 and TRBJ2-7, reads GAGVSQSPRYKVAKRGQDVALRCDPISGHVSLFWYQQALGQGPEFLTYFQNEAQLDKSGLPSDRFFAERPEGSVSTLKIQRTQQEDSAVYLCASSWGTGNEQYFGPGTRLTVT.

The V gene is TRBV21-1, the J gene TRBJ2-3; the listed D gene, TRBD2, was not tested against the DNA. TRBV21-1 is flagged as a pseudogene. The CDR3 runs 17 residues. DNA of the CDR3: TGTGCCAGCAGCAGATCTAGCGGGGGCCCGTCGCATGATACGCAGTATTTT. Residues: CASSRSSGGPSHDTQYF.

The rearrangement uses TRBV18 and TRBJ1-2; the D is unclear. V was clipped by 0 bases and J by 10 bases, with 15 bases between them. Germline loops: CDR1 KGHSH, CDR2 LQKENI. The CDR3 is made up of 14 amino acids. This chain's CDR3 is CASSPPGLEGVYTF. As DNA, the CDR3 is TGTGCCAGCTCACCACCAGGGTTGGAGGGAGTCTACACCTTC.

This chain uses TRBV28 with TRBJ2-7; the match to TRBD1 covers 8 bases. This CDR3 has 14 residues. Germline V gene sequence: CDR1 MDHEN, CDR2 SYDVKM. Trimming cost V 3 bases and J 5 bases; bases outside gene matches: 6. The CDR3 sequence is CASSFLDRDHEQYF. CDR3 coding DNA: TGTGCCAGCAGTTTCCTGGACAGGGACCACGAGCAGTACTTC.

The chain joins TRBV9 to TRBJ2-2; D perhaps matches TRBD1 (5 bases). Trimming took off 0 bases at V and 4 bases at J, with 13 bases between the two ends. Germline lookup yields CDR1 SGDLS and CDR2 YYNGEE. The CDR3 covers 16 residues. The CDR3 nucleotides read TGTGCCAGCAGCGTAGGACAGCTATCCGTCACCGGGGAGCTGTTTTTT. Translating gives CASSVGQLSVTGELFF.

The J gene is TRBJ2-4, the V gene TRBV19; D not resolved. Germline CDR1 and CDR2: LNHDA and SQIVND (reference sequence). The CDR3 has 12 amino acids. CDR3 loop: CLTAMAKNIQYF. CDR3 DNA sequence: TGTCTCACTGCCATGGCCAAAAACATTCAGTACTTC.

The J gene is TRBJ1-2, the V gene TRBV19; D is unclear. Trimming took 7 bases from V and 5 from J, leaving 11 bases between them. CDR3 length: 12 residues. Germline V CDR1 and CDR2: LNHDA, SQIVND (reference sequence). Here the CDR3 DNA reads TGTGCCAGTAATTCCGACTATTATGGCTACACCTTC. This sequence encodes CASNSDYYGYTF.

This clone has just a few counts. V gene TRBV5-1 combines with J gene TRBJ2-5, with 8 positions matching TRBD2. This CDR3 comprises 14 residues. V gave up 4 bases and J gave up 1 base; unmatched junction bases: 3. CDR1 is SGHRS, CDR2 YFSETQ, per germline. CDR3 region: CASSGGGTQETQYF. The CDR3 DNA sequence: TGCGCCAGCAGCGGCGGGGGGACCCAAGAGACCCAGTACTTC.

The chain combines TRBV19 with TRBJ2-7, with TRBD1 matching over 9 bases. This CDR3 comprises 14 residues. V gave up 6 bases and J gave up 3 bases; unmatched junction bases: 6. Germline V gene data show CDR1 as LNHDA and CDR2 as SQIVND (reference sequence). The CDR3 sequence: CASRGGGQGYEQYF. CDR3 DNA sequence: TGTGCCAGTAGAGGCGGGGGACAGGGCTACGAGCAGTACTTC.

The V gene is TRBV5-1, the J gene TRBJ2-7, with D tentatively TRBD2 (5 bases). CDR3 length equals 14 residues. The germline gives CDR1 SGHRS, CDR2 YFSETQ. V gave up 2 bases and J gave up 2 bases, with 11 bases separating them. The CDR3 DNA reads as TGCGCCAGCAGCTTTTCGGGGTTAACCTACGAGCAGTACTTC. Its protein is CASSFSGLTYEQYF.

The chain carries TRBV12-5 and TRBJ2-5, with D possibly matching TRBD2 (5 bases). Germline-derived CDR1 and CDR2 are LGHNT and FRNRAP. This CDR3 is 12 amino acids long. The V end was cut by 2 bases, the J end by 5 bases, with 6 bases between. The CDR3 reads CASGLRGETQYF. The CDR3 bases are TGTGCTAGTGGTTTGCGAGGGGAGACCCAGTACTTC.